Listed here are 14 T cell receptor beta chains from one sample, sequenced in a study of shared T cell receptors in the human thymus (dated by TCRdb to the early 2020s). The library relied on the immunoSEQ multiplex PCR assay. TCRdb stores this immuneACCESS table with in-frame sequences only. Part of the clones is absent; in the studies checked, under half of the shortfall reflects unresolved V genes, and no reason is known for the rest. The table for this sample lists approximately 580,000 clones; approximately 78% of them were counted only once. The ten largest make up 0.013% of the sample. This sample also belongs to another study, concerning human thymus T cells.

The specimen was thymocytes. The receptors shown here come from a boy younger than two with a congenital heart defect. Donor details come from another sample of the same person, matched by shared clones.

This clone occurred once. The genes are TRBV5-6 and TRBJ2-3, with 9 bases identical to TRBD2. This CDR3 is built from 17 residues. CDR1 and CDR2 from the germline V gene are SGHDT and YYEEEE. Trimming at V came to 3 bases and at J to 2 bases, leaving 10 bases not matched to a gene. The CDR3 region is CASSSREVAGDTDTQYF. The CDR3 DNA is TGTGCCAGCAGCTCCCGAGAGGTAGCGGGGGACACAGATACGCAGTATTTT.

The chain has TRBV4-3 and TRBJ2-7; 11 bases map to TRBD2. CDR1 and CDR2 (germline): LGHNA, YSLEER. V lost 6 bases and J lost 0; bases outside the gene matches: 13. The CDR3 is made up of 18 amino acids. The chain's CDR3 is CASSLDRTSGPSSYEQYF. As DNA, the CDR3 is TGCGCCAGCAGTCTCGATCGGACTAGCGGGCCGAGCTCCTACGAGCAGTACTTC.

CDR3 residues: CASSYGTGTSYEQYF. In DNA form, the CDR3 reads TGTGCCAGCAGTTACGGGACAGGAACCTCCTACGAGCAGTACTTC. The chain employs TRBV6-5 and TRBJ2-7; 8 nucleotides line up with TRBD1. J lost 0 bases, V lost 2 bases, and 3 bases had no gene match. The CDR3 has 15 residues. Germline assignment: CDR1 MNHEY and CDR2 SVGAGI.

The chain joins TRBV2 to TRBJ1-5; tentatively, D is TRBD1 (5 bases). The CDR3 is made up of 15 amino acids. Germline V gene sequence: CDR1 SNHLY, CDR2 FYNNEI. The V gene lost 5 bases and the J gene lost 7 bases, with 18 bases spanning the gap. CDR3 amino acids: CASSPLGGVPQPQHF. The CDR3 DNA reads TGTGCCAGCAGTCCTCTCGGAGGGGTCCCCCAGCCCCAGCATTTT. Filled out from reference TRBV2 and TRBJ1-5, the complete variable domain reads EPEVTQTPSHQVTQMGQEVILRCVPISNHLYFYWYRQILGQKVEFLVSFYNNEISEKSEIFDDQFSVERPDGSNFTLKIRSTKLEDSAMYFCASSPLGGVPQPQHFGDGTRLSIL.

CDR3 sequence reads: CASSYWGQGRTEAFF. CDR3 nucleotide sequence: TGTGCCAGCAGTTACTGGGGACAGGGACGGACTGAAGCTTTCTTT. The rearrangement links TRBV6-5 to TRBJ1-1, with 9 bases matching TRBD1. The CDR3 has 15 residues. Germline loops: CDR1 MNHEY, CDR2 SVGAGI. J was trimmed by 5 bases and V by 1 base; bases with no gene match: 5.

The genes are TRBV11-3 and TRBJ2-7, with 11 nucleotides matching TRBD1. The CDR3 runs 14 residues. V shed 8 bases, J shed 2 bases, and the junction held 5 bases outside the gene matches. From germline, CDR1 is SGHNT and CDR2 YENEEA. The CDR3 DNA reads as TGTGCCAGCCGCCCGGGACAGGGGGCCTACGAGCAGTACTTC. Protein product: CASRPGQGAYEQYF.

This chain joins TRBV4-3 and TRBJ1-2, with TRBD1 identical over 8 bases. Germline values: CDR1 LGHNA, CDR2 YSLEER. J gave up 5 bases and V 0 bases, and 8 bases lay outside the gene matches. This CDR3 region has 16 residues. The CDR3 DNA sequence: TGCGCCAGCAGCCAAGATTACACAGGGGGGGGGTATGGCTACACCTTC. This sequence encodes CASSQDYTGGGYGYTF.

The chain recombines TRBV25-1 with TRBJ2-3; 10 positions match TRBD2. Trimming cost V 2 bases and J 0 bases; bases outside gene matches: 2. Per germline, CDR1 MGHDK and CDR2 SYGVNS. This CDR3 has 16 amino acids. DNA of the CDR3: TGTGCCAGCAGTGAAACTAGCGGGGCAAGCACAGATACGCAGTATTTT. Protein product: CASSETSGASTDTQYF.

The chain employs TRBV5-4 and TRBJ2-1; 7 bases map to TRBD2. This CDR3 spans 13 amino acids. The germline V gene encodes CDR1 SGHNT and CDR2 YYREEE (reference sequence). V lost 9 bases to trimming and J lost 7 bases; unmatched junction nucleotides: 10. CDR3 DNA: TGTGCCATTGAAAGGGCGGGAGAGAATGAGCAGTTCTTC. Its protein product is CAIERAGENEQFF.

This chain uses TRBV28 with TRBJ2-7, with TRBD2 matching over 9 bases. After removal of 4 bases from V and 7 bases from J, the junction contained 14 bases not matched to a gene. The CDR3 consists of 16 residues. The germline V gene encodes CDR1 MDHEN and CDR2 SYDVKM. The CDR3 DNA reads TGTGCCAGCAGTTCCCTGGGGGGTAGCGGGAGAGGTGAGCAGTACTTC. Protein sequence: CASSSLGGSGRGEQYF. Full variable domain (outside the CDR3, taken from reference TRBV28 and TRBJ2-7): DVKVTQSSRYLVKRTGEKVFLECVQDMDHENMFWYRQDPGLGLRLIYFSYDVKMKEKGDIPEGYSVSREKKERFSLILESASTNQTSMYLCASSSLGGSGRGEQYFGPGTRLTVT.

The V gene is TRBV6-5, the J gene TRBJ2-7; D is unresolved. The V gene's germline CDR1 is MNHEY and CDR2 SVGAGI. The CDR3 is made up of 15 amino acids. V lost 0 bases and J 3 bases, leaving 12 bases between the germline ends. CDR3 region: CASSYSIVRDYEQYF. Written as DNA, the CDR3 is TGTGCCAGCAGTTACTCGATCGTCCGAGACTACGAGCAGTACTTC.

V and J are TRBV9 and TRBJ1-1; 9 bases agree with TRBD1. The CDR3 has 17 amino acids. The germline gives CDR1 SGDLS, CDR2 YYNGEE. Trimming removed 0 bases from V and 1 base from J; junction bases left unmatched: 7. DNA of the CDR3: TGTGCCAGCAGCGTAGAACCCCGGACAGGGGCGAACACTGAAGCTTTCTTT. Residues: CASSVEPRTGANTEAFF.

This clone was recorded only once. The chain recombines TRBV5-6 with TRBJ1-2, with unresolved D. CDR3 size: 13 residues. Trimming cost V 0 bases and J 5 bases, with 8 bases left between them. The germline V gene encodes CDR1 SGHDT and CDR2 YYEEEE. CDR3 residues: CASSLERGYGYTF. For the CDR3, the DNA is TGTGCCAGCAGCTTGGAAAGAGGGTATGGCTACACCTTC.

The rearrangement uses TRBV6-6 and TRBJ2-2, with D maybe TRBD2 (6 bases). The CDR3 is 13 amino acids. Germline CDR1 MNHNY, CDR2 SVGAGI (reference sequence). V was trimmed by 2 bases and J by 5 bases, leaving 6 bases between them. The CDR3 sequence is CASSYGGTGELFF. The CDR3 coding sequence is TGTGCCAGCAGTTACGGAGGGACCGGGGAGCTGTTTTTT.